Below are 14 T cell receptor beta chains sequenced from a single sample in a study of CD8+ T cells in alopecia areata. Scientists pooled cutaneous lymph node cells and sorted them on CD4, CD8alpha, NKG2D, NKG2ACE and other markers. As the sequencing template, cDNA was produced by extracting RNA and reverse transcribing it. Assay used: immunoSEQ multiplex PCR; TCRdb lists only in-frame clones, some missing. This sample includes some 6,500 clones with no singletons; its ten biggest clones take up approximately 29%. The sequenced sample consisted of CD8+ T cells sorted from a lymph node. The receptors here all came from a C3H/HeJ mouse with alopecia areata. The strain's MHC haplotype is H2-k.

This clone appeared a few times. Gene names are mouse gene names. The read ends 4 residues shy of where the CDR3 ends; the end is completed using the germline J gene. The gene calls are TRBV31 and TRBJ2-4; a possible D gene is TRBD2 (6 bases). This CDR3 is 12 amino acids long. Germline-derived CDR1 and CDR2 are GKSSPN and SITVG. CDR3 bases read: TGTGCCTGGAGTCTAGACTGGAAC. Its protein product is CAWSLDWN. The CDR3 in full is CAWSLDWNTLYF. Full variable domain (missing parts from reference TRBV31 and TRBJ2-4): AQTIHQWPVAEIKAVGSPLSLGCTIKGKSSPNLYWYWQATGGTLQQLFYSITVGQVESVVQLNLSASRPKDDQFILSTEKLLLSHSGFYLCAWSLDWNTLYFGAGTRLSVL.

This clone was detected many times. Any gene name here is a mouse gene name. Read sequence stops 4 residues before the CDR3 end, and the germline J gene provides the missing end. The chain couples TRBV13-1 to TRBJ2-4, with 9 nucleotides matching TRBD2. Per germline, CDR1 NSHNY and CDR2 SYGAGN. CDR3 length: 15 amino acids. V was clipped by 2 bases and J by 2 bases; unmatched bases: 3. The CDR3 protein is CASSEDWGIQNTLYF. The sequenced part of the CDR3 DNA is TGTGCCAGCAGTGAAGACTGGGGGATTCAAAAC.

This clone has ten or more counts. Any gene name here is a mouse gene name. CDR3 loop: CASSIGLGASAETLYF. CDR3 DNA, as far as it was read: TGTGCCAGCAGTATAGGACTGGGGGCTAGTGCAGAA. The J gene is TRBJ2-3, the V gene TRBV19; 9 bases match TRBD2. The read is 4 residues too short to cover the CDR3 end, so that end is filled in from the germline J gene. Unmatched junction bases numbered 2, after V lost 0 bases and J lost 0 bases. The CDR3 is made up of 16 amino acids. CDR1 and CDR2 (germline): FNHDT, SITEND (reference sequence). Supplemented by reference TRBV19 and TRBJ2-3, the full variable domain reads GGIITQTPKFLIGQEGQKLTLKCQQNFNHDTMYWYRQDSGKGLRLIYYSITENDLQKGDLSEGYDASREKKSSFSLTVTSAQKNEMAVFLCASSIGLGASAETLYFGSGTRLTVL.

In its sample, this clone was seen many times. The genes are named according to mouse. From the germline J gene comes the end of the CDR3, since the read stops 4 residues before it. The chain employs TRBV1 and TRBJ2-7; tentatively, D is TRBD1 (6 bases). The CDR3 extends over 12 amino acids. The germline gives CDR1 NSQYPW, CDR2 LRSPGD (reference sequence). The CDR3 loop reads CTCRGGGYEQYF. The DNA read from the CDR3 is TGCACCTGCAGGGGAGGGGGTTAT.

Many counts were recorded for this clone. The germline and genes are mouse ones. The DNA read from the CDR3 is TGTGCCAGCAACCCGGGACAGGGCTATGCT. Translating it yields CASNPGQGYA. The complete CDR3 sequence is CASNPGQGYAEQFF. The rearrangement links TRBV13-3 to TRBJ2-1; TRBD1 aligns across 9 bases. The CDR3 goes on 4 residues after the read ends, and that part is filled in from the germline J gene. V was clipped by 6 bases and J by 3 bases; unmatched bases: 4. The CDR3 loop spans 14 amino acids. Per germline, CDR1 NNHDY and CDR2 SYVADS.

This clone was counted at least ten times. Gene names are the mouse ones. The part of the CDR3 DNA that was read is TGTGCCAGCAGTCCCGACAGATACACA. Its protein product is CASSPDRYT. In full, the CDR3 reads CASSPDRYTEVFF. The chain joins TRBV14 to TRBJ1-1, with D perhaps TRBD1 (5 bases). Coverage ceases 4 residues before the CDR3 finishes, and the germline J gene fills in the end. Germline CDR1 is SGHDT and CDR2 is FRDEAV. V lost 4 bases and J 3 bases, leaving 10 bases between the germline ends. This CDR3 is 13 amino acids long.

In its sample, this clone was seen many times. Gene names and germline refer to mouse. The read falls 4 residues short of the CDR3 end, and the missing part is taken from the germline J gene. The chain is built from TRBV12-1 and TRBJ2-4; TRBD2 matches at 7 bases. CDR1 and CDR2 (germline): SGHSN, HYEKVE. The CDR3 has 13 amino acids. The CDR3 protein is CASSPGTVNTLYF. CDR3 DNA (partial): TGTGCCAGCTCTCCCGGGACTGTAAAC.

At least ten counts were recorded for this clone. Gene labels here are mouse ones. The CDR3 region is CASSEDWAANTGQLYF. Partial CDR3 DNA: TGTGCCAGCAGTGAAGACTGGGCCGCAAACACCGGG. The chain combines TRBV13-1 with TRBJ2-2; TRBD2 agrees at 7 bases. The DNA ends 4 residues before the CDR3 does, and the rest of the CDR3 is filled in from the germline J gene. Germline CDR1 is NSHNY and CDR2 is SYGAGN. The length of the CDR3 is 16 residues. V trimming: 2 bases; J trimming: 0 bases; junction bases outside the gene matches: 4.

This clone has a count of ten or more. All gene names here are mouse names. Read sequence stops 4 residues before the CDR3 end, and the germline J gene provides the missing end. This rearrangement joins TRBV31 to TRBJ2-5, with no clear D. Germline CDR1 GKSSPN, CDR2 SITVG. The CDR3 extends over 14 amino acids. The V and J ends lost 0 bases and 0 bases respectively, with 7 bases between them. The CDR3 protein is CAWSLMFNQDTQYF. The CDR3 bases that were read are TGTGCCTGGAGTCTAATGTTTAACCAAGAC.

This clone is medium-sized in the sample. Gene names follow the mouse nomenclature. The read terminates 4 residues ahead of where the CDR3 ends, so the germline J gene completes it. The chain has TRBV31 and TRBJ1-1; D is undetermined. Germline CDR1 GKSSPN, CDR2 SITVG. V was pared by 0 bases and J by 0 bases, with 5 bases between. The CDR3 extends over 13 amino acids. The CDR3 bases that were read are TGTGCCTGGAGTCTCCAGGCAAACACA. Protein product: CAWSLQANT. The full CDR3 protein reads CAWSLQANTEVFF.

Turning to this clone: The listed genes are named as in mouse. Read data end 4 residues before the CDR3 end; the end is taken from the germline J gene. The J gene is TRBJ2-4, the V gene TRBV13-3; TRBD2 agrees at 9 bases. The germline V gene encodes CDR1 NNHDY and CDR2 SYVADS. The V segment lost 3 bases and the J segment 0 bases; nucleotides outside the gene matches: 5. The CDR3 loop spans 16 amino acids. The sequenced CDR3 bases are TGTGCCAGCAGTGCTCTGGGGGGGTCTAGTCAAAAC. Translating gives CASSALGGSSQN. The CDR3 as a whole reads CASSALGGSSQNTLYF.

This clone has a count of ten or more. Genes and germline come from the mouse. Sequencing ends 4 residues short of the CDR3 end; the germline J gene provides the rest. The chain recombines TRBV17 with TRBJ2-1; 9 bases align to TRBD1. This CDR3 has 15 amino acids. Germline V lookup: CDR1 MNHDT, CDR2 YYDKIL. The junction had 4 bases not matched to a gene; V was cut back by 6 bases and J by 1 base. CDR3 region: CASRAGTGNYAEQFF. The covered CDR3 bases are TGTGCTAGCAGGGCCGGGACAGGGAACTATGCT.

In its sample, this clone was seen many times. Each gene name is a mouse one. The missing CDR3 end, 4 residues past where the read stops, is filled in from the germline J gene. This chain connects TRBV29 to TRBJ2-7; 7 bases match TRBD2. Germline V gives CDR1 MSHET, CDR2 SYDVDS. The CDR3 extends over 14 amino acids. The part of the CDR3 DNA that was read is TGTGCTAGCAGTTTAGGGGGGGAGGAATAT. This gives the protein CASSLGGEEY. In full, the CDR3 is CASSLGGEEYEQYF.

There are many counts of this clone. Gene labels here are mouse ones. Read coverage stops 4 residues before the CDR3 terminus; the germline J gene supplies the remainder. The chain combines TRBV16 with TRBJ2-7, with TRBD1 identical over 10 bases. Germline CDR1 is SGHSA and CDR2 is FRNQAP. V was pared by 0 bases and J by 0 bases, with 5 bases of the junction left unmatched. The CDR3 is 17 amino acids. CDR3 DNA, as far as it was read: TGTGCAAGCAGCTTAGATCGGGACAGGGGCCACTCCTAT. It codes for CASSLDRDRGHSY. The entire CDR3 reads CASSLDRDRGHSYEQYF.